This T cell receptor (beta chain) was identified during a study of blood T cell repertoires in COVID-19. Clones were read by immunoSEQ multiplex PCR, and TCRdb kept only the in-frame ones, dropping some. The sample yields approximately 220,000 clones, roughly 89% seen once. The study recruited people aged about 18 to 89 years across roughly 23 US areas. The CDR3 spans 20 residues. Trimming stripped 3 bases from V and 0 bases from J, with 21 bases between. Germline CDR1 is MNHEY and CDR2 is SMNVEV (reference sequence). The chain links TRBV27 to TRBJ2-6; tentatively, D is TRBD1 (5 bases). This TCR came from a woman in her 30s with acute COVID-19. Sequenced input: PBMCs or T cells enriched from blood (not recorded which). CDR3 loop: CASSFLSRWGEGSGANVLTF. CDR3 nucleotide sequence: TGTGCCAGCAGTTTCCTCTCCAGGTGGGGCGAAGGCTCTGGGGCCAACGTCCTGACTTTC.